This TCR beta chain was sequenced during a study of T cells after posttransplantation cyclophosphamide. After removal of 4 bases from V and 3 bases from J, the junction contained 7 bases not matched to a gene. The length of the CDR3 is 15 residues. CDR1 is SGHKS and CDR2 is YYEKEE in the germline V gene (reference sequence). The data were produced by immunoSEQ multiplex PCR, yet TCRdb's version contains in-frame clones alone and is incomplete. The table lists tens of thousands of clones, roughly 73% of them singletons. Busulfan-fludarabine conditioning, marrow transplant, and cyclophosphamide on days +3 and +4 were administered.

Here the sequenced sample was CD4+ T cells sorted from blood, taken around 2,000 days after a stem cell transplant with posttransplant cyclophosphamide. This receptor was identified in a female patient aged 40 to 50 who received an allogeneic stem cell transplant from a related donor, was CMV-positive, and had no GVHD. Some of the T cells might come from the graft donor. The chain couples TRBV5-5 to TRBJ1-1; 9 bases match TRBD1. CDR3 nucleotide sequence: TGTGCCAGCAGCCAATGGACAGGGGACTACACTGAAGCTTTCTTT. This sequence encodes CASSQWTGDYTEAFF.